The 23 T cell receptor beta chains below come from one sample, sequenced in a study of cytomegalovirus exposure and HLA in healthy donors. Both 60 Vbeta primers and 13 Jbeta primers went into the PCR. The assay was immunoSEQ multiplex PCR, and TCRdb's table has in-frame clones only and misses some. The profile shows fewer than 120,000 clones, more than 70% of them singletons. The sequencing input was PBMCs. These receptors originate from a woman aged 55-69 years in good health and CMV-seropositive.

The chain couples TRBV28 to TRBJ1-5; D remains ambiguous. Trimming cost V 6 bases and J 1 base, with 13 bases left between them. From germline, CDR1 is MDHEN and CDR2 SYDVKM. The CDR3 sequence is 15 residues long. The DNA of the CDR3 is TGTGCCAGCAGCTCCGTGAGGGAGAGCAATCAGCCCCAGCATTTT. Its translation: CASSSVRESNQPQHF.

The chain recombines TRBV29-1 with TRBJ1-1; a weak D match, TRBD1 (5 bases). Germline values: CDR1 SQVTM, CDR2 ANQGSEA. The CDR3 covers 13 residues. Deletions cut 5 bases from V and 1 base from J, with 11 bases between. In DNA, the CDR3 is TGCAGCGTTCGACAGAAACCGAACACTGAAGCTTTCTTT. Its protein product is CSVRQKPNTEAFF.

The chain recombines TRBV5-1 with TRBJ1-3; possible D gene TRBD1, 5 bases. This CDR3 is built from 15 residues. V lost 3 bases to trimming and J lost 0 bases, with 10 bases between them. Germline CDR1 reads SGHRS; CDR2 reads YFSETQ. CDR3 region: CASSSWDSSGNTIYF. Here the CDR3 DNA reads TGCGCCAGCAGCTCCTGGGACTCCTCTGGAAACACCATATATTTT.

This CDR3 reads CAIRTDPRASEQYF. In DNA, the CDR3 is TGTGCCATCAGGACAGATCCCCGGGCCTCCGAGCAGTACTTC. The chain joins TRBV10-3 to TRBJ2-7; D is perhaps TRBD1 (5 bases). Trimming removed 6 bases at V and 6 bases at J, with 18 bases between. The CDR3 has 14 amino acids. The germline V gene encodes CDR1 ENHRY and CDR2 SYGVKD.

V and J are TRBV25-1 and TRBJ2-1; 7 bases align to TRBD2. V lost 5 bases, J lost 8 bases, and 15 bases stayed unmatched. CDR3 length: 16 residues. The germline V gene encodes CDR1 MGHDK and CDR2 SYGVNS. The CDR3: CASSIPLGRAFDEQFF. CDR3 nucleotide sequence: TGTGCCAGCAGTATCCCCCTTGGGAGGGCCTTTGATGAGCAGTTCTTC. The variable domain in full, with the rest retrieved from reference TRBV25-1 and TRBJ2-1, is EADIYQTPRYLVIGTGKKITLECSQTMGHDKMYWYQQDPGMELHLIHYSYGVNSTEKGDLSSESTVSRIRTEHFPLTLESARPSHTSQYLCASSIPLGRAFDEQFFGPGTRLTVL.

V gene TRBV30 combines with J gene TRBJ2-3, with 9 bases aligning to TRBD2. After removal of 3 bases from V and 0 bases from J, the junction contained 1 base not matched to a gene. Germline CDR1 and CDR2: GTSNPN and SVGIG (reference sequence). This CDR3 spans 14 amino acids. The CDR3 is CAWSTSGSTDTQYF. CDR3 nucleotide sequence: TGTGCCTGGAGCACTAGCGGGAGCACAGATACGCAGTATTTT. Together with reference TRBV30 and TRBJ2-3, the CDR3 gives the full variable domain: SQTIHQWPATLVQPVGSPLSLECTVEGTSNPNLYWYRQAAGRGLQLLFYSVGIGQISSEVPQNLSASRPQDRQFILSSKKLLLSDSGFYLCAWSTSGSTDTQYFGPGTRLTVL.

CDR3 sequence (DNA): TGTGCCAGCAGTTTGGGGAGGGCTGGCTCACCCCTCCACTTT. Amino acids: CASSLGRAGSPLHF. The V gene is TRBV27, the J gene TRBJ1-6, with D unclear. CDR3 length: 14 residues. Trimming removed 3 bases at V and 10 bases at J, with 13 bases between. Germline V CDR1 and CDR2: MNHEY, SMNVEV (reference sequence).

The V and J genes are TRBV7-9 and TRBJ1-4, with TRBD1 matching 8 bases. From germline, CDR1 is SEHNR and CDR2 FQNEAQ (reference sequence). V trimming: 5 bases; J trimming: 7 bases; junction bases outside the gene matches: 6. The CDR3 runs 14 residues. For the CDR3, the DNA is TGTGCCAGCAGCCGCGGGACAGGTGGTGAAAAACTGTTTTTT. This codes for CASSRGTGGEKLFF.

This chain links TRBV5-1 with TRBJ2-3, with 9 bases that match TRBD2. In germline, CDR1 is SGHRS, CDR2 YFSETQ. The CDR3 runs 14 residues. V shed 3 bases, J shed 1 base, and the junction held 0 bases outside the gene matches. The CDR3 sequence: CASSWTSGTDTQYF. For the CDR3, the DNA is TGCGCCAGCAGCTGGACTAGCGGCACAGATACGCAGTATTTT.

This clone was observed a few times. The chain carries TRBV7-9 and TRBJ1-2; 7 bases fit TRBD1. The CDR3 totals 16 residues. Germline V gene data show CDR1 as SEHNR and CDR2 as FQNEAQ (reference sequence). V shed 0 bases and J 0 bases; nucleotides not matched to a gene: 4. The CDR3 nucleotides are TGTGCCAGCAGCTTAGCGGGGACAGAAGCTAACTATGGCTACACCTTC. Residues: CASSLAGTEANYGYTF.

A note on this clone: The final CDR3 position lacks the conserved phenylalanine or tryptophan, pointing to a likely read error. The rearrangement links TRBV7-6 to TRBJ2-7; no firm D call. Germline-derived CDR1 and CDR2 are SGHVS and FNYEAQ. This CDR3 has 11 amino acids. V dropped 3 bases and J dropped 7 bases, with 7 bases sitting between them. CDR3 sequence: CASSLAEEQYL. CDR3 nucleotide sequence: TGTGCCAGCAGCTTGGCGGAGGAGCAGTACCTC.

The chain couples TRBV27 to TRBJ1-3; D is possibly TRBD1 (5 bases). Germline V gene sequence: CDR1 MNHEY, CDR2 SMNVEV (reference sequence). Trimming took off 5 bases at V and 3 bases at J, with 17 bases between the two ends. The CDR3 contains 16 residues. The CDR3 region is CASSRSYRSFGNTIYF. CDR3 coding DNA: TGTGCCAGCAGTAGATCGTACAGGTCGTTTGGAAACACCATATATTTT.

V usage is TRBV7-9 and J usage is TRBJ1-1; D not certain. With 1 base removed from V and 4 bases from J, the gap between germline ends came to 4 bases. This CDR3 is 12 amino acids long. Looked up from germline, CDR1 is SEHNR and CDR2 is FQNEAQ (reference sequence). CDR3 protein: CASSLVSTEAFF. The CDR3 bases are TGTGCCAGCAGCTTAGTCAGCACTGAAGCTTTCTTT.

This clone showed up just a few times. This chain joins TRBV28 and TRBJ1-2, with D perhaps TRBD1 (6 bases). The V gene lost 5 bases and the J gene lost 8 bases, with 21 bases spanning the gap. Germline CDR1 is MDHEN and CDR2 is SYDVKM. The CDR3 has 15 amino acids. CDR3 in DNA: TGTGCCAGCAGTGTCCCGACAGGCCGAGCCCCCGGCTACACCTTC. Its translation: CASSVPTGRAPGYTF.

About this clone itself: The CDR3 end shows no conserved phenylalanine or tryptophan, and so a read error is likely. The chain uses TRBV5-1 and TRBJ1-1, with TRBD1 as a possible D gene (6 bases). Germline assignment: CDR1 SGHRS and CDR2 YFSETQ. CDR3 length equals 15 residues. Trimming pared 2 bases from V and 0 bases from J, leaving 11 bases between. In nucleotides, the CDR3 is TGCGCCAGCAGCTTCAGTGGACAGCTGAACACTGAAGCTTTCCTT. Translation: CASSFSGQLNTEAFL.

This chain uses TRBV5-1 with TRBJ1-4; the match to TRBD1 covers 7 bases. From germline, CDR1 is SGHRS and CDR2 YFSETQ. The length of the CDR3 is 15 residues. V lost 1 base to trimming and J lost 6 bases; unmatched junction nucleotides: 6. Here the CDR3 reads CASSLTGEEDEKLFF. The CDR3 bases are TGCGCCAGCAGCTTGACAGGGGAAGAAGATGAAAAACTGTTTTTT.

The chain joins TRBV5-5 to TRBJ2-7, with D possibly TRBD2 on 6 matching bases. Germline loops: CDR1 SGHKS, CDR2 YYEKEE (reference sequence). The germline V and J ends were trimmed by 0 bases and 2 bases, with 12 bases remaining between them. The CDR3 loop spans 15 amino acids. CDR3 sequence (DNA): TGTGCCAGCAGCTTGGGGCTAGCGAGTACCTACGAGCAGTACTTC. As protein: CASSLGLASTYEQYF.

V usage is TRBV5-1 and J usage is TRBJ2-5, with TRBD1 identical over 8 bases. Germline-derived CDR1 and CDR2 are SGHRS and YFSETQ. The CDR3 spans 14 residues. V shed 5 bases, J shed 3 bases, and the junction held 6 bases outside the gene matches. CDR3 protein: CASRSGQGEETQYF. The CDR3 nucleotides are TGCGCCAGCAGATCCGGACAGGGAGAAGAGACCCAGTACTTC. The whole variable domain, filled in from reference TRBV5-1 and TRBJ2-5, reads KAGVTQTPRYLIKTRGQQVTLSCSPISGHRSVSWYQQTPGQGLQFLFEYFSETQRNKGNFPGRFSGRQFSNSRSEMNVSTLELGDSALYLCASRSGQGEETQYFGPGTRLLVL.

This chain connects TRBV27 to TRBJ2-3; 7 bases agree with TRBD2. With V trimmed by 4 bases and J by 7 bases, 11 bases remained unmatched. CDR1 and CDR2 (germline): MNHEY, SMNVEV (reference sequence). This CDR3 is 15 amino acids long. CDR3 sequence (DNA): TGTGCCAGCAGTTCCCGTGGAGCGGGAAGAAATACGCAGTATTTT. Its translation: CASSSRGAGRNTQYF.

This chain links TRBV28 with TRBJ2-7; 7 positions agree with TRBD1. This CDR3 has 13 residues. The trim removed 6 bases at V and 6 bases at J, leaving 8 bases unmatched. Germline-derived CDR1 and CDR2 are MDHEN and SYDVKM. CDR3 nucleotides: TGTGCCAGCAGCCCCGCACAGGGGACCGAGCAGTACTTC. Protein product: CASSPAQGTEQYF.

The CDR3 sequence is CASSPNTGGAGYGYTF. The CDR3 nucleotides are TGTGCCAGCTCACCAAATACAGGGGGCGCGGGCTATGGCTACACCTTC. The chain recombines TRBV18 with TRBJ1-2; 9 nucleotides align to TRBD1. Germline V gene lookup returns CDR1 KGHSH and CDR2 LQKENI. This CDR3 spans 16 amino acids. The V and J ends lost 2 bases and 4 bases, in that order; junction bases with no gene match: 8.

V is TRBV6-5 and J is TRBJ2-1; TRBD1 might be the D (6 bases). Trimming removed 5 bases from V and 5 bases from J, with 16 bases in between. The CDR3 has 15 residues. Germline loops: CDR1 MNHEY, CDR2 SVGAGI. The CDR3 is CASSQIGTTDNEQFF. The CDR3, as DNA: TGTGCCAGCAGTCAAATTGGGACAACTGACAATGAGCAGTTCTTC.

The chain is built from TRBV25-1 and TRBJ2-5, with 8 bases that match TRBD1. The J call may be wrong; the DNA end is better matched by TRBJ2-7. Germline assignment: CDR1 MGHDK and CDR2 SYGVNS. CDR3 length equals 14 residues. Here the CDR3 reads CASTNGQGSYEQYF. The CDR3 coding sequence is TGTGCCAGCACCAACGGACAGGGATCCTACGAGCAGTACTTC.